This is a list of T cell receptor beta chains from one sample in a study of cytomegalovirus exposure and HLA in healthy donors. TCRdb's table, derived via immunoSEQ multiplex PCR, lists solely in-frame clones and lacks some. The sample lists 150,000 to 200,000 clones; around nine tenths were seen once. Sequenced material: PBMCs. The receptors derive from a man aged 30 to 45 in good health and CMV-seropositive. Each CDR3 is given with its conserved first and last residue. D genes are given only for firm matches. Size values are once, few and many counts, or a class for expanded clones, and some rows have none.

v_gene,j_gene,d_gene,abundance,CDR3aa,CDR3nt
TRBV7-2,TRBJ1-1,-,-,CASSFPGGTEAFF,TGTGCCAGCAGCTTCCCGGGGGGCACTGAAGCTTTCTTT
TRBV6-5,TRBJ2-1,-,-,CASSGGRAAYNEQFF,TGTGCCAGCAGCGGAGGCAGGGCAGCCTACAATGAGCAGTTCTTC
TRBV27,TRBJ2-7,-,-,CASSVDSYEQYF,TGTGCCAGTAGCGTAGATTCCTACGAGCAGTACTTC
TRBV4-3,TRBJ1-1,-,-,CASSRIQNTEAFF,TGCGCCAGCAGCCGAATACAGAACACTGAAGCTTTCTTT
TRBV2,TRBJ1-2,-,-,CASRGRQVESNYGYTF,TGTGCCAGCAGAGGCCGACAGGTCGAATCGAACTATGGCTACACCTTC
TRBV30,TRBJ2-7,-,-,CAWSALAEQYF,TGTGCCTGGAGTGCCCTCGCCGAGCAGTACTTC
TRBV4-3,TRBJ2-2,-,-,CASSQGGVWDTGELFF,TGCGCCAGCAGCCAAGGGGGGGTGTGGGACACCGGGGAGCTGTTTTTT
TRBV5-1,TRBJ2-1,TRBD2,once,CASRDGGATSYYNEQFF,TGCGCCAGCAGGGACGGGGGGGCCACGTCCTACTACAATGAGCAGTTCTTC
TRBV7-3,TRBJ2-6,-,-,CASSLGYLSGANVLTF,TGTGCCAGCAGCTTAGGATACCTCTCTGGGGCCAACGTCCTGACTTTC
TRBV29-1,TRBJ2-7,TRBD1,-,CSVEELDRGRYEQYF,TGCAGCGTTGAAGAATTGGACAGGGGTCGGTACGAGCAGTACTTC
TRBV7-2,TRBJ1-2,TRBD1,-,CASSSGRQGINYGYTF,TGTGCCAGCAGCAGTGGACGACAGGGAATTAACTATGGCTACACCTTC
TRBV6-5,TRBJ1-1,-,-,CASSYVGGAMNTEAFF,TGTGCCAGCAGTTACGTCGGGGGAGCCATGAACACTGAAGCTTTCTTT
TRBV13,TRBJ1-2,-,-,CASSSGEQEHNYGYTF,TGTGCCAGCAGCTCGGGGGAGCAGGAGCATAACTATGGCTACACCTTC
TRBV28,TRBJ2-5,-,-,CASSFGQIETQYF,TGTGCCAGCAGTTTTGGGCAGATAGAGACCCAGTACTTC
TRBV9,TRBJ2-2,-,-,CASSVGWNTGELFF,TGTGCCAGCAGCGTAGGTTGGAACACCGGGGAGCTGTTTTTT